The clone carrying this T cell receptor (beta chain) occurred a few times. This entry belongs to a study of T-cell reconstitution after alpha-beta-depleted transplantation in children. TCRbeta library preparation incorporated unique molecular identifiers. TCRdb independently ran MiXCR on the PCR reads; one entry per CDR3 protein. The sample carries about 500,000 distinct CDR3 sequences, around a third recorded once. The clonotype originates from a human donor who donated a stem cell graft to a child with aplastic anemia. Sequences were derived from PBMCs from the stem cell graft donor, sampled from the stem cell graft.

The CDR3 DNA sequence: TGCAGTGCTAGAGCGGGAGTCTACAATGAGCAGTTCTTC. Protein product: CSARAGVYNEQFF. This rearrangement joins TRBV20-1 to TRBJ2-1; a possible D gene is TRBD2 (6 bases). Germline V gives CDR1 DFQATT, CDR2 SNEGSKA (reference sequence). The CDR3 spans 13 residues. Trimming removed 1 base at V and 3 bases at J, with 7 bases between.